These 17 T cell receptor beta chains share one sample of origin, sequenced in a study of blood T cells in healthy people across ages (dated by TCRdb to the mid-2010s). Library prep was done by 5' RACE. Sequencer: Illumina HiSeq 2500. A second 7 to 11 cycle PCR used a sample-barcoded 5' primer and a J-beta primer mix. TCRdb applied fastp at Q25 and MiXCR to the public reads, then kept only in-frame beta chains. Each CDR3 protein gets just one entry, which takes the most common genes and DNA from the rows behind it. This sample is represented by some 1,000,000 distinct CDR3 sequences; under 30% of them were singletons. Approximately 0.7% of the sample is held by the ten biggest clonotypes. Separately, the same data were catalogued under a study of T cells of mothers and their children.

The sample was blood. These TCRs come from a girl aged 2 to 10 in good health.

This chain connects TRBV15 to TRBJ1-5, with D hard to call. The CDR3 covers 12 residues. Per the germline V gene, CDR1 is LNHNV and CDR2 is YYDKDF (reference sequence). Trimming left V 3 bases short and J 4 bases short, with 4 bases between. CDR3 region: CATSSENQPQHF. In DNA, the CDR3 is TGTGCCACCAGCAGTGAAAATCAGCCCCAGCATTTT.

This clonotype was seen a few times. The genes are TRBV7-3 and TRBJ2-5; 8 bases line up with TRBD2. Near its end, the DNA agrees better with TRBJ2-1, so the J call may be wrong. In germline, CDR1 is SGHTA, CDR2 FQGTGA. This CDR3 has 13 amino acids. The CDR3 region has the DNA TGTGCCAGCGCGGGACGGGGGGGCGTTGAGCAGTTCTTC. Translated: CASAGRGGVEQFF.

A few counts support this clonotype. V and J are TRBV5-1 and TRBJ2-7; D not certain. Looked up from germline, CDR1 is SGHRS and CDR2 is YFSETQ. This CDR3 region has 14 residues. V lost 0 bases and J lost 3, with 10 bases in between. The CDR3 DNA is TGCGCCAGCAGCTTGGCTGCGGAGTTCTACGAGCAGTACTTC. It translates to CASSLAAEFYEQYF.

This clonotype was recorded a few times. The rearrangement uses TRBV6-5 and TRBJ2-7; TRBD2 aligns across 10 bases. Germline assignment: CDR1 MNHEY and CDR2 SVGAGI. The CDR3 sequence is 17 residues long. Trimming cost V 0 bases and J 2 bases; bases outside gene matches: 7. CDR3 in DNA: TGTGCCAGCAGTTACTCGACTACTAGCGGGGATACCTACGAGCAGTACTTC. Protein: CASSYSTTSGDTYEQYF.

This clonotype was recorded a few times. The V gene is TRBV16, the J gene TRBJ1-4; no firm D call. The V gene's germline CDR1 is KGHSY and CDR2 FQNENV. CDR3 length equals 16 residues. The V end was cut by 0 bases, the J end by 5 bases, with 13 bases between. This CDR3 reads CASSQSRRAPNEKLFF. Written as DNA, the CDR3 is TGTGCCAGCAGCCAATCCCGACGGGCACCCAATGAAAAACTGTTTTTT.

The DNA of the CDR3 is TGTGCCAGCAGTGAAGCTTTCCTGACTGGGGCAGATACGCAGTATTTT. Encoded protein: CASSEAFLTGADTQYF. This chain links TRBV2 with TRBJ2-3, with no clear D. CDR1 is SNHLY and CDR2 is FYNNEI in the germline V gene. The CDR3 runs to 16 residues. V lost 0 bases and J 4 bases, leaving 14 bases between the germline ends.

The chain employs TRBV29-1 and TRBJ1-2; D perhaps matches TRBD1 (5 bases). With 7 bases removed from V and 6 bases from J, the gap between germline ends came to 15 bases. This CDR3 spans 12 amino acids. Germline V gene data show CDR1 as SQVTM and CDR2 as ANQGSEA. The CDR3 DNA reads TGCAGCGGACAAACAGGAGAAAATGGCTACACCTTC. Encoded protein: CSGQTGENGYTF. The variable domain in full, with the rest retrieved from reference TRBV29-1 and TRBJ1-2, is SAVISQKPSRDICQRGTSLTIQCQVDSQVTMMFWYRQQPGQSLTLIATANQGSEATYESGFVIDKFPISRPNLTFSTLTVSNMSPEDSSIYLCSGQTGENGYTFGSGTRLTVV.

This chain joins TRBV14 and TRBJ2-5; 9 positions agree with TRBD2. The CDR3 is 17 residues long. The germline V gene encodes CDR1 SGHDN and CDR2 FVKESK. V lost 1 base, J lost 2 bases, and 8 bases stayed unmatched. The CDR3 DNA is TGTGCCAGCAGCCAAGCAAGGACTAGCGTTTTTCAAGAGACCCAGTACTTC. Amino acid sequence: CASSQARTSVFQETQYF. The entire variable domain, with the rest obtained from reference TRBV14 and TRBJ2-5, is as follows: EAGVTQFPSHSVIEKGQTVTLRCDPISGHDNLYWYRRVMGKEIKFLLHFVKESKQDESGMPNNRFLAERTGGTYSTLKVQPAELEDSGVYFCASSQARTSVFQETQYFGPGTRLLVL.

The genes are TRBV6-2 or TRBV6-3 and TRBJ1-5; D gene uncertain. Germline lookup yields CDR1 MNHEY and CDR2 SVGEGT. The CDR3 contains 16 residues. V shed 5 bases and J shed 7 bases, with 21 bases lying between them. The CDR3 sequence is CASSTRHSNRFQPQHF. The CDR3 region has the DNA TGTGCCAGCAGTACCCGACATAGCAATCGTTTCCAGCCCCAGCATTTT.

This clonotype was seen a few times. CDR3 sequence reads: CSARGLAGDVGELFF. Here the CDR3 DNA reads TGCAGTGCTAGGGGACTAGCGGGAGATGTCGGGGAGCTGTTTTTT. This chain links TRBV20-1 with TRBJ2-2, with 14 bases identical to TRBD2. The V gene's germline CDR1 is DFQATT and CDR2 SNEGSKA (reference sequence). V shed 3 bases and J 7 bases; nucleotides not matched to a gene: 4. CDR3 size: 15 residues.

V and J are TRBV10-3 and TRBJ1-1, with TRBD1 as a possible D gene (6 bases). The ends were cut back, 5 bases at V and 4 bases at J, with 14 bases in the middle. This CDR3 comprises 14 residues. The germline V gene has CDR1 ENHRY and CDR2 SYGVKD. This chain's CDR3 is CAISKERGTTEAFF. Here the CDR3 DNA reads TGTGCCATCAGTAAAGAAAGGGGGACCACTGAAGCTTTCTTT.

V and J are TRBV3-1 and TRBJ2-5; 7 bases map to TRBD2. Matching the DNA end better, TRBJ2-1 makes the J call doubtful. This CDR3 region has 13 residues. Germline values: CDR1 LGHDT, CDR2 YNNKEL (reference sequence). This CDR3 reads CASSQALETSQFF. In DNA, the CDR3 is TGTGCCAGCAGCCAGGCACTGGAGACTAGCCAGTTCTTC.

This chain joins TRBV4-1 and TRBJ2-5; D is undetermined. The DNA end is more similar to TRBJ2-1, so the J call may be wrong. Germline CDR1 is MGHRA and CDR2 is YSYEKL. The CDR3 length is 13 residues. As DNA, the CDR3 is TGCGCCAGCAGCCAAGGGGGTTTTTTCGAGCAGTTCTTC. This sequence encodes CASSQGGFFEQFF.

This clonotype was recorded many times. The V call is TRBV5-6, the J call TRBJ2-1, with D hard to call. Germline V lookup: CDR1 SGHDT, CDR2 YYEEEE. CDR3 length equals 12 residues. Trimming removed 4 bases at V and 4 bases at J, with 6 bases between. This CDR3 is CASSDTYNEQFF. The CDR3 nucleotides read TGTGCCAGCAGCGACACTTACAATGAGCAGTTCTTC.

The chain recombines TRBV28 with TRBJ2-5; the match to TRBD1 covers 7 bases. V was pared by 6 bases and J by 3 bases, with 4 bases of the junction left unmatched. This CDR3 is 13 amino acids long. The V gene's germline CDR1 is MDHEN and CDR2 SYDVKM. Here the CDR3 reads CASSTGEEETQYF. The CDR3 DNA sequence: TGTGCCAGCAGCACAGGGGAAGAAGAGACCCAGTACTTC.

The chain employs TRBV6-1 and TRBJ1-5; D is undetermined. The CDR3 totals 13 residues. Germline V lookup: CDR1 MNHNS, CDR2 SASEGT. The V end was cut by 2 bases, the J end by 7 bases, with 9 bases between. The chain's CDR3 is CASSEFARQPQHF. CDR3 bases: TGTGCCAGCAGTGAATTCGCAAGACAGCCCCAGCATTTT.

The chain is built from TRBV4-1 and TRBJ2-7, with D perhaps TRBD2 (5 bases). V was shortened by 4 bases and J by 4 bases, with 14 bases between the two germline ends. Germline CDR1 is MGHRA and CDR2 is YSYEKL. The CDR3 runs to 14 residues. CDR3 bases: TGCGCCAGCAGCCTCTTAGTGAGAGGGTACGAGCAGTACTTC. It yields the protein CASSLLVRGYEQYF.